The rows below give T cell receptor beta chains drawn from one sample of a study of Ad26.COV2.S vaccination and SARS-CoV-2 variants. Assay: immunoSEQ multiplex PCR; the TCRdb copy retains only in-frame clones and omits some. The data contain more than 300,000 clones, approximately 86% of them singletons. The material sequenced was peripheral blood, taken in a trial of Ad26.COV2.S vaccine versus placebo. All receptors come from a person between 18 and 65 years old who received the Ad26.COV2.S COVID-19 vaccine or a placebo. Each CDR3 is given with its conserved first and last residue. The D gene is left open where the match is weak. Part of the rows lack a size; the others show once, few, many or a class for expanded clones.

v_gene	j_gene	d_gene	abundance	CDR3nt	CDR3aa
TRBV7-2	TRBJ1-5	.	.	TGTGCCAGCAGCCTCCGGAGCAATCAGCCCCAGCATTTT	CASSLRSNQPQHF
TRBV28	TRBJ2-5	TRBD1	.	TGTGCCAGCAGTTTATCGATACCGGGACAGGGTTATCAAGAGACCCAGTACTTC	CASSLSIPGQGYQETQYF
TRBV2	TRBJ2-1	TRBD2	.	TGTGCCAGCAGTAAAAGGTGGAGACTAGCGGTAAATGAGCAGTTCTTC	CASSKRWRLAVNEQFF
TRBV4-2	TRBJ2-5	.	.	TGTGCCAGCAGCCTTCTTCGGGTCGAGACCCAGTACTTC	CASSLLRVETQYF
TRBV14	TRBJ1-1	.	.	TGTGCCAGCAGCCTCGGAGGAGGCGCCAGGGTTACTGAAGCTTTCTTT	CASSLGGGARVTEAFF
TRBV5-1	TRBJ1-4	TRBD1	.	TGCGCCAGCAGCCCGACAGGGCAGTTAAATGAAAAACTGTTTTTT	CASSPTGQLNEKLFF
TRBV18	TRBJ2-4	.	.	TGTGCCAGCTCAGGGGGAGCCTCACGGGGCAACATTCAGTACTTC	CASSGGASRGNIQYF
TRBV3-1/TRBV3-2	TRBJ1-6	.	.	TGTGCCAGCAGCCAAGGAGGCGGTAGGACCTATAATTCACCCCTCCACTTT	CASSQGGGRTYNSPLHF
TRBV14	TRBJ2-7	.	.	TGTGCCAGCAGCCAAGATTTTCCCCTATCCCGCGAGCAGTACTTC	CASSQDFPLSREQYF
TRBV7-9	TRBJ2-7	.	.	TGTGCCAGCAGCTTAGTGGGATACGAGCAGTACTTC	CASSLVGYEQYF
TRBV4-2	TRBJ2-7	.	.	TGTGCCAGCAGCCAAGTTTTATCATCCACCTACGAGCAGTACTTC	CASSQVLSSTYEQYF
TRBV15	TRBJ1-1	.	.	TGTGCCACCAGCAGGTTAACAGGGCGGCGCACTGAAGCTTTCTTT	CATSRLTGRRTEAFF
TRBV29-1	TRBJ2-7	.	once	TGCAGCGTTGGTGGGAACGACGAGCAGTACTTC	CSVGGNDEQYF
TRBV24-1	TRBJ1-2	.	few	TGTGCCACCAGTGATTCTGGGACGGCACGCTATGGCTACACCTTC	CATSDSGTARYGYTF
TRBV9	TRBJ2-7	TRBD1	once	TGTGCCAGCAGCGGGGGACAGCCTCCCTACGAGCAGTACTTC	CASSGGQPPYEQYF
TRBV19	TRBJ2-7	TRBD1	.	TGTGCCAGTAGTTCCAGGGACAGGGGGCAATACGAGCAGTACTTC	CASSSRDRGQYEQYF
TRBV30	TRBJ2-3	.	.	TGTGCCTGGAGTGTAGTGGGGGATACGCAGTATTTT	CAWSVVGDTQYF
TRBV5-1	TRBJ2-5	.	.	TGCGCCAGCAGCGGGGGGGACAGGACCCAAGAGACCCAGTACTTC	CASSGGDRTQETQYF
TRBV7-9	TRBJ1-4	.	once	TGTGCCAGCAGACCCTCGGAGGGCAGGGGTCCGTCTAATGAAAAACTGTTTTTT	CASRPSEGRGPSNEKLFF
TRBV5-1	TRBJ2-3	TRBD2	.	TGCGCCAGCAGCTTGGGGACTAGCATAACTAGCACAGATACGCAGTATTTT	CASSLGTSITSTDTQYF
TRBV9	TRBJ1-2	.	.	TGTGCCAGCAGCGTAGAGGACGGAGACTATGGCTACACCTTC	CASSVEDGDYGYTF
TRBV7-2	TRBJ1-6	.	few	TGTGCCAGCAGCTTAGTTGGTTGGACGGGTCGGGGAGTTTCACCCCTCCACTTT	CASSLVGWTGRGVSPLHF
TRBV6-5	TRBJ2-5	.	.	TGTGCCAGCCGGACAAGAAAGACCCAGTACTTC	CASRTRKTQYF
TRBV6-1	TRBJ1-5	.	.	TGTGCCAGCAGTGAAGCGAACGTCAGCAATCAGCCCCAGCATTTT	CASSEANVSNQPQHF
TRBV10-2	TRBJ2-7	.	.	TGCGCCAGCTCCCGGGACTCCTCCTACGAGCAGTACTTC	CASSRDSSYEQYF
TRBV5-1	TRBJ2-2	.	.	TGCGCCAGCAGCGGGGCCTTCACCGGGGAGCTGTTTTTT	CASSGAFTGELFF
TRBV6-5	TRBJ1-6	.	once	TGTGCCAGCAGTCCGGGACTAAGAAATTCACCCCTCCACTTT	CASSPGLRNSPLHF
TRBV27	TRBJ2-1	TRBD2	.	TGTGCCAGCAGCCTCTTCTTAGCGGGGGGGGCCTACAATGAGCAGTTCTTC	CASSLFLAGGAYNEQFF
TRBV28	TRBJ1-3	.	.	TGTGCCAGCACCCTTATCCGGTCCTCTGGAAACACCATATATTTT	CASTLIRSSGNTIYF
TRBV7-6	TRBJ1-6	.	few	TGTGCCAGCAGCTTAAAAAGTGCGACCGAGGGTTCACCCCTCCACTTT	CASSLKSATEGSPLHF
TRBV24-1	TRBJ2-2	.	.	TGTGCCACCAGTGATTCAGGGTTCAGATCCGGGGAGCTGTTTTTT	CATSDSGFRSGELFF
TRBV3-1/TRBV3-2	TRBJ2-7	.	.	TGTGCCAGCAGCCAAGAGGCGCCCCTCTCCTACGAGCAGTACTTC	CASSQEAPLSYEQYF
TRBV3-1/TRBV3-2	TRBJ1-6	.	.	TGTGCCAGCAGCCAAGGATGGACGGCTGGAAATTCACCCCTCCACTTT	CASSQGWTAGNSPLHF
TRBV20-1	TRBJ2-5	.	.	TGCAGTGCGAATAGTCCAGAGACCCAGTACTTC	CSANSPETQYF
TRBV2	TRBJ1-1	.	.	TGTGCCAGCAGTTACACTGAAGCTTTCTTT	CASSYTEAFF
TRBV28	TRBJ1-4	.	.	TGTGCCAGCAGGGGCTTGGGTGAAAAACTGTTTTTT	CASRGLGEKLFF
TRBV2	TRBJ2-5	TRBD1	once	TGTGCCAGCAGTAGGACAGGGGGCTGGGCGGAGACCCAGTACTTC	CASSRTGGWAETQYF
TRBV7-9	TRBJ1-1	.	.	TGTGCCAGCAGCTTAGAGGGAACAGGGTTCGGCACTGAAGCTTTCTTT	CASSLEGTGFGTEAFF
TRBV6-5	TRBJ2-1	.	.	TGTGCCAGCAGTTACGGCGGGCCTGTAAATGAGCAGTTCTTC	CASSYGGPVNEQFF
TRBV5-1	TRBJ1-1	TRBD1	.	TGCGCCAGCAGCTTAGGCGGTCAGGGGGCAGCGACTGAAGCTTTCTTT	CASSLGGQGAATEAFF
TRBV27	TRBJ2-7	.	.	TGTGCCAGCTCGGGTCTGGGCTACGAGCAGTACTTC	CASSGLGYEQYF
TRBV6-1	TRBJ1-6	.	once	TGTGCCAGCAGTGAATCGGGGGACAATTCACCCCTCCACTTT	CASSESGDNSPLHF
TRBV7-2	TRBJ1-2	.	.	TGTGCCAGCAGCTTAGCGCTGGGGGGGTATGGCTACACCTTC	CASSLALGGYGYTF
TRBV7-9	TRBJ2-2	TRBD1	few	TGTGCCAACCCTGAGGGACAGGAGAACACCGGGGAGCTGTTTTTT	CANPEGQENTGELFF
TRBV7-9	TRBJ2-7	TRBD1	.	TGTGCCAGCAGTCGCCCCGGGACAGGGGAGTACTTC	CASSRPGTGEYF
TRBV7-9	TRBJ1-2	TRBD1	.	TGTGCCAGCAGCTCGGACAGGTTCTATGGCTACACCTTC	CASSSDRFYGYTF
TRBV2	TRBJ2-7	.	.	TGTGCCAGCAGTGAACTGGAGGACTTTATGCAGTACTTC	CASSELEDFMQYF
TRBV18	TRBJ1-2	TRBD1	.	TGTGCCAGCTCACCGGACAGGGCTGGCTACACCTTC	CASSPDRAGYTF
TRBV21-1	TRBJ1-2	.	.	TGTGCCAGCAGCAAAGTGGTTAGGGACAGGGGGTATTATGGCTACACCTTC	CASSKVVRDRGYYGYTF
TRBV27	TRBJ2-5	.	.	TGTGCCAGCAGTTTAAGGCCCCAAGAGACCCAGTACTTC	CASSLRPQETQYF
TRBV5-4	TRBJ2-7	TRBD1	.	TGTGCCAGCAGCGAGGGACAGGGAAGGACCGAGCAGTACTTC	CASSEGQGRTEQYF
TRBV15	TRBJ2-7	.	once	TGTGCCACCAGCAGGGCGACGAGTCTCGAGCAGTACTTC	CATSRATSLEQYF
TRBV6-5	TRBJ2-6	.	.	TGTGCCAGCAGTTACTCGATGGGGCTTGGGGCCAACGTCCTGACTTTC	CASSYSMGLGANVLTF
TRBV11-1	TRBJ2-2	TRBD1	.	TGTGCCAGCAGCCGACAGGGGTTCGTCTCCCCCGGGGAGCTGTTTTTT	CASSRQGFVSPGELFF
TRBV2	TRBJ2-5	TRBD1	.	TGTGCCAGCAGTTTCCTAGGACAGGGAGAGACCCAGTACTTC	CASSFLGQGETQYF
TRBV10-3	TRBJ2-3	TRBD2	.	TGTGCCAGTGTCAGCGGGGGAGTTACAGATACGCAGTATTTT	CASVSGGVTDTQYF